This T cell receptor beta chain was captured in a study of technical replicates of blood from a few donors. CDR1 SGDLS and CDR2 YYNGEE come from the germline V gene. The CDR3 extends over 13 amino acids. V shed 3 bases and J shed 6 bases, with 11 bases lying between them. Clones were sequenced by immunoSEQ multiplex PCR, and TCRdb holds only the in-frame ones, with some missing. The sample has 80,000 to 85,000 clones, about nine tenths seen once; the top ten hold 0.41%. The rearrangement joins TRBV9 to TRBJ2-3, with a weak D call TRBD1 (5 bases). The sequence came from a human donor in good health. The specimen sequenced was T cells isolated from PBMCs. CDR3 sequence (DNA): TGTGCCAGCAGCGGTCACCCAGGGGATACGCAGTATTTT. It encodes CASSGHPGDTQYF.